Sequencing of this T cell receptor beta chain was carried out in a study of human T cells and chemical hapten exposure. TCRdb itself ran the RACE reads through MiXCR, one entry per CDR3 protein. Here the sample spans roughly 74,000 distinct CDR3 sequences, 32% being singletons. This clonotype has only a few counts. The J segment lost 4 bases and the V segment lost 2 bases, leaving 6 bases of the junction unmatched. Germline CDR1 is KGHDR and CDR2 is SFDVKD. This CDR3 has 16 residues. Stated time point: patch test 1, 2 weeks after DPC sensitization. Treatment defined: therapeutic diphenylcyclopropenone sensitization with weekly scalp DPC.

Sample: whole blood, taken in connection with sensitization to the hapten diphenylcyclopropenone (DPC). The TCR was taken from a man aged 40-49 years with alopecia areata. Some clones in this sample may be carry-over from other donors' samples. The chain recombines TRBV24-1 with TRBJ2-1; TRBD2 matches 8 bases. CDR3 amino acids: CATSDSGLAVYNEQFF. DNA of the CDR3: TGTGCCACCAGTGATTCCGGACTAGCAGTGTACAATGAGCAGTTCTTC.